This TCR beta chain was retrieved from a study of cytomegalovirus exposure and HLA in healthy donors. Trimming at V came to 7 bases and at J to 5 bases, leaving 19 bases not matched to a gene. This CDR3 is built from 17 residues. PCR involved 60 Vbeta and 13 Jbeta primers. Clones were read by immunoSEQ multiplex PCR, and TCRdb kept only the in-frame ones, dropping some. Of some 120,000 clones listed, approximately 80% are singletons. The study, taken as a whole, reports: Only CMV serostatus was available as immune exposure information. An analysis that was carried out later associated some 17,000 TCR beta sequences with HLA alleles at 0.05 false discovery rate.

A word on this clone: The antigen remains undetermined.

The chain uses TRBV23-1 and TRBJ2-7; 8 bases align to TRBD1. TRBV23-1 falls under the ORF class, with uncertain function. The sequenced material came from PBMCs. The TCR was taken from a human donor in good health. CDR3 sequence (DNA): TGCGCCAGCAACAATACGGGGGAGGACAGGGAAGCCCACGAGCAGTACTTC. It specifies CASNNTGEDREAHEQYF.